This is a list of T cell receptor beta chains from one sample in a study of Ad26.COV2.S vaccination and SARS-CoV-2 variants. Measured with immunoSEQ multiplex PCR; TCRdb has only the in-frame clones, and not every one. The sample yields approximately 300,000 clones, about 82% seen once. Sequencing used peripheral blood, obtained in a trial of Ad26.COV2.S vaccine versus placebo. These receptors all stem from a person between 18 and 65 years old who received the Ad26.COV2.S COVID-19 vaccine or a placebo. Both conserved end residues are trimmed from each CDR3. The order of the fields is CDR3 protein, J gene, V gene.

CDR3aa: ASSPGQGKRQPQH; j_gene: TRBJ1-5; v_gene: TRBV28
CDR3aa: ASSTRTGGLNGYT; j_gene: TRBJ1-2; v_gene: TRBV18
CDR3aa: ASSPESISPLH; j_gene: TRBJ1-6; v_gene: TRBV18
CDR3aa: ATSGHQSTDTQY; j_gene: TRBJ2-3; v_gene: TRBV24-1
CDR3aa: ASSLGPKETQY; j_gene: TRBJ2-5; v_gene: TRBV7-9
CDR3aa: ASSQLAGGSYEQY; j_gene: TRBJ2-7; v_gene: TRBV14
CDR3aa: ASSERSPGQPQH; j_gene: TRBJ1-5; v_gene: TRBV7-2
CDR3aa: ASSPLRGYGYT; j_gene: TRBJ1-2; v_gene: TRBV3-1/TRBV3-2
CDR3aa: ASSLRTSSGNTIY; j_gene: TRBJ1-3; v_gene: TRBV7-9
CDR3aa: ASSTPGTENTEAF; j_gene: TRBJ1-1; v_gene: TRBV19
CDR3aa: SVDGQFV; j_gene: TRBJ1-1; v_gene: TRBV29-1
CDR3aa: ASSEGRAQTGQFYEQY; j_gene: TRBJ2-7; v_gene: TRBV6-1
CDR3aa: ASSPGQSSYEQY; j_gene: TRBJ2-7; v_gene: TRBV5-4
CDR3aa: ASSQGQSSGANVLT; j_gene: TRBJ2-6; v_gene: TRBV11-3
CDR3aa: ASSIRGSNQPQH; j_gene: TRBJ1-5; v_gene: TRBV19
CDR3aa: ATLGGPRGTEAF; j_gene: TRBJ1-1; v_gene: TRBV19
CDR3aa: ASSYSRPGGTDTQY; j_gene: TRBJ2-3; v_gene: TRBV6-2/TRBV6-3
CDR3aa: ASSLTGLGNQPQH; j_gene: TRBJ1-5; v_gene: TRBV5-8
CDR3aa: SAPRPPEIQH; j_gene: TRBJ1-5; v_gene: TRBV29-1
CDR3aa: ASSVGQLNQPQH; j_gene: TRBJ1-5; v_gene: TRBV9
CDR3aa: ASSPRNSGNTIY; j_gene: TRBJ1-3; v_gene: TRBV11-2
CDR3aa: ASSGRLRDTQY; j_gene: TRBJ2-3; v_gene: TRBV9
CDR3aa: ATSSGEIYNEQF; j_gene: TRBJ2-1; v_gene: TRBV15
CDR3aa: ASSGNGGVQETQY; j_gene: TRBJ2-5; v_gene: TRBV19
CDR3aa: ASTTHGGRLGTEAF; j_gene: TRBJ1-1; v_gene: TRBV19
CDR3aa: ASSQAIIRETQY; j_gene: TRBJ2-5; v_gene: TRBV3-1/TRBV3-2
CDR3aa: ASSPLGGINEKLF; j_gene: TRBJ1-4; v_gene: TRBV5-1
CDR3aa: ASRDNNEQY; j_gene: TRBJ2-7; v_gene: TRBV6-6
CDR3aa: ASSYRQTGGTQGQF; j_gene: TRBJ2-1; v_gene: TRBV6-5
CDR3aa: ASSVGMGTRGRSFGELF; j_gene: TRBJ2-2; v_gene: TRBV9
CDR3aa: AWSLTGGENYGYT; j_gene: TRBJ1-2; v_gene: TRBV30
CDR3aa: ASSQAGGGYT; j_gene: TRBJ1-2; v_gene: TRBV3-1/TRBV3-2
CDR3aa: ASSHLGDQETQY; j_gene: TRBJ2-5; v_gene: TRBV3-1/TRBV3-2
CDR3aa: ASSSGTAFGYT; j_gene: TRBJ1-2; v_gene: TRBV5-5
CDR3aa: ASRGMAGVTDTQY; j_gene: TRBJ2-3; v_gene: TRBV11-2
CDR3aa: ASSLAGGTSYEQY; j_gene: TRBJ2-7; v_gene: TRBV7-2
CDR3aa: ASSPTGGSGANVLT; j_gene: TRBJ2-6; v_gene: TRBV9
CDR3aa: AWSTKRVSGNTIY; j_gene: TRBJ1-3; v_gene: TRBV30
CDR3aa: ASSPSLGETQY; j_gene: TRBJ2-5; v_gene: TRBV6-5
CDR3aa: ASSQTGSLGETQY; j_gene: TRBJ2-5; v_gene: TRBV3-1/TRBV3-2
CDR3aa: ASSTGQPNQPQH; j_gene: TRBJ1-5; v_gene: TRBV5-6
CDR3aa: ASSTRGDQPQH; j_gene: TRBJ1-5; v_gene: TRBV7-2
CDR3aa: SASSMGTEAF; j_gene: TRBJ1-1; v_gene: TRBV29-1
CDR3aa: ASVENTEAF; j_gene: TRBJ1-1; v_gene: TRBV12-5
CDR3aa: ASSHDTAGTSPLH; j_gene: TRBJ1-6; v_gene: TRBV6-5
CDR3aa: ASGAGNTDTQY; j_gene: TRBJ2-3; v_gene: TRBV7-2
CDR3aa: ACSRTTDSPLH; j_gene: TRBJ1-6; v_gene: TRBV30
CDR3aa: ATSYSNEKLF; j_gene: TRBJ1-4; v_gene: TRBV19
CDR3aa: ASSSSFQETQY; j_gene: TRBJ2-5; v_gene: TRBV7-2
CDR3aa: ASSFRIQPQH; j_gene: TRBJ1-5; v_gene: TRBV19
CDR3aa: ASRVRDNSYEQY; j_gene: TRBJ2-7; v_gene: TRBV6-5
CDR3aa: ASSFGSGGSAETQY; j_gene: TRBJ2-5; v_gene: TRBV27
CDR3aa: ATSDPADIQETQY; j_gene: TRBJ2-5; v_gene: TRBV24-1
CDR3aa: ASSQGGKGAGTDTQY; j_gene: TRBJ2-3; v_gene: TRBV4-3
CDR3aa: ASSQDSGIDGYT; j_gene: TRBJ1-2; v_gene: TRBV3-1/TRBV3-2
CDR3aa: ASSLGARQGEAKLF; j_gene: TRBJ1-4; v_gene: TRBV5-4
CDR3aa: ASSLDTEKEAF; j_gene: TRBJ1-1; v_gene: TRBV5-1
CDR3aa: ASSLQADYGYT; j_gene: TRBJ1-2; v_gene: TRBV5-1
CDR3aa: ASSTPGTSAYEQY; j_gene: TRBJ2-7; v_gene: TRBV6-2/TRBV6-3